This is a list of T cell receptor beta chains from one sample in a study of cytomegalovirus exposure and HLA in healthy donors. Sequenced by immunoSEQ multiplex PCR; TCRdb stores in-frame clones only, minus some. The table shows about 50,000 clones, with around 80% occurring only once. Specimen: PBMCs. These receptors all stem from a boy aged 5-17 years in good health and CMV-seropositive. The CDR3 runs from the conserved cysteine through the conserved F or W. The D gene is left open where the match is weak. The size of a clone is reported for some rows only, either as once, few or many, or as a class for expanded clones.

V gene	clone size	D gene	J gene	CDR3 DNA	CDR3 protein
TRBV15	-	-	TRBJ2-1	TGTGCCACCAGCAGATGGGTTCAGGGAGGAGGGGAGCAGTTCTTC	CATSRWVQGGGEQFF
TRBV7-2	-	-	TRBJ2-1	TGTGCCAGCAGCATCCTCCCGCGATTTACCTACAATGAGCAGTTCTTC	CASSILPRFTYNEQFF
TRBV15	once	-	TRBJ1-5	TGTGCCACCAGCAGAGAGAAGCGGCGAAAACCGTATAGCAATCAGCCCCAGCATTTT	CATSREKRRKPYSNQPQHF
TRBV19	few	-	TRBJ1-3	TGTGCCAGTAGTGACAGCTCTGGAAACACCATATATTTT	CASSDSSGNTIYF
TRBV5-4	-	TRBD1	TRBJ2-2	TGTGCCAGCAGCTTCCGGGACAGCTATTTCACCGGGGAGCTGTTTTTT	CASSFRDSYFTGELFF
TRBV7-9	-	TRBD1	TRBJ2-5	TGTTCCAGCACCTACCGGGACAGGGAGGCGATGGAGACCCAGTACTTC	CSSTYRDREAMETQYF
TRBV4-1	once	-	TRBJ2-1	TGCGCCAGCAGCCAAGGGCCCTCAGTCGGCCAGCGGCGTGCCAATGAGCAGTTCTTC	CASSQGPSVGQRRANEQFF
TRBV7-3	-	TRBD1	TRBJ2-3	TGTGCCAGCAGCCTGGACAGACAGGGTTTGGCAGATACGCAGTATTTT	CASSLDRQGLADTQYF
TRBV5-4	-	TRBD1	TRBJ2-3	TGTGCCAGCAGCTGGGAAACAGGGGGCAGTGCAGATACGCAGTATTTT	CASSWETGGSADTQYF
TRBV10-1	-	TRBD1	TRBJ2-7	TGCGCCAGCAGTTTGGACAGGGTTGACGAGCAGTACTTC	CASSLDRVDEQYF
TRBV6-1	-	-	TRBJ2-7	TGTGCCAGCAGGGACAGTCCCCACGAGCAGTACTTC	CASRDSPHEQYF
TRBV5-6	-	TRBD1	TRBJ2-6	TGTGCCAGCAGCCGAACCGCACGGACAGGGAGGTCCGGGGCCAACGTCCTGACTTTC	CASSRTARTGRSGANVLTF
TRBV6-5	-	-	TRBJ1-1	TGTGCCAGCAGTTTCGGACAGCCGAACACTGAAGCTTTCTTT	CASSFGQPNTEAFF
TRBV9	-	-	TRBJ1-2	TGTGCCAGCAGCGTAGGGCGGAGGATCTATGGCTACACCTTC	CASSVGRRIYGYTF
TRBV5-1	-	-	TRBJ2-2	TGCGCCAGCAGCTTGGCAGGCAGGGCCACCGGGGAGCTGTTTTTT	CASSLAGRATGELFF
TRBV5-1	-	-	TRBJ1-3	TGCGCCAGCAGCTCCACAGGTTCTAGTGGAAACACCATATATTTT	CASSSTGSSGNTIYF
TRBV11-3	-	-	TRBJ2-3	TGTGCCAGCAGCTTATATGGCGGGGAGTCAGATACGCAGTATTTT	CASSLYGGESDTQYF
TRBV4-1	-	TRBD1	TRBJ1-5	TGCGCCAGCAGCCAAGTCACCAGGGGGCTTAGTCAGCCCCAGCATTTT	CASSQVTRGLSQPQHF
TRBV6-1	-	TRBD1	TRBJ1-2	TGTGCCAGCAGTGAGGGACCAGGGGGAAGCCCCAACTATGGCTACACCTTC	CASSEGPGGSPNYGYTF
TRBV27	-	-	TRBJ1-1	TGTGCCAGCAGTTTACTGGGCCAGGGGAACACTGAAGCTTTCTTT	CASSLLGQGNTEAFF
TRBV6-1	-	-	TRBJ2-7	TGTGCCAGCATCCAAGGGGGGGCCTCTGGCGAGCAGTACTTC	CASIQGGASGEQYF
TRBV19	-	-	TRBJ2-2	TGTGCCAGTAGTTCGGACACCACCGCCGGGGAGCTGTTTTTT	CASSSDTTAGELFF
TRBV28	-	TRBD1	TRBJ2-2	TGTGCCAGCAGGCAACAGGGGGCCGGGGAGCTGTTTTTT	CASRQQGAGELFF
TRBV19	-	TRBD1	TRBJ1-1	TGTGCCAGTAGTGCCGGGACAGCGAACACTGAAGCTTTCTTT	CASSAGTANTEAFF
TRBV7-9	-	TRBD1	TRBJ1-1	TGTTCCAGCAGCTTAACTCTTGACAGGGGTCGTGCTCAAGAAGCTTTCTTT	CSSSLTLDRGRAQEAFF
TRBV19	once	-	TRBJ1-5	TGTGCCAGTAGTATGGCAGGGTACGGTTGGCAGCCCCAGCATTTT	CASSMAGYGWQPQHF
TRBV7-2	-	-	TRBJ2-2	TGTGCCAGCAGCGGCCCTCCTCCCGGGGAGCTGTTTTTT	CASSGPPPGELFF
TRBV21-1	medium-sized	-	TRBJ1-5	TGTGCCAGCTGGAGCCTTGGCCTTAGCAATCAGCCCCAGCATTTT	CASWSLGLSNQPQHF
TRBV11-3	few	TRBD1	TRBJ2-5	TGTGCCAGCAGCCACAGGGGAAGCCAAGAGACCCAGTACTTC	CASSHRGSQETQYF
TRBV29-1	-	-	TRBJ1-3	TGCAGCGTTGCATTAGGTGACTCTGGAAACACCATGTATTTT	CSVALGDSGNTMYF
TRBV27	-	TRBD1	TRBJ1-6	TGTGCCAGGACCTCAAACAGGGGCGATAATTCACCCCTCCACTTT	CARTSNRGDNSPLHF
TRBV14	-	TRBD1	TRBJ2-5	TGTGCCAGCAGCCCGACAGGGGAGGAGACCCAGTACTTC	CASSPTGEETQYF
TRBV7-2	-	-	TRBJ1-6	TGTGCCAGCAGCTTAGCGCCTACAGGGACGGAAAATTCACCCCTCCACTTT	CASSLAPTGTENSPLHF
TRBV27	-	TRBD2	TRBJ2-1	TGTGCCAGCAGTTTATGGTCTAGCGGGGTAAATGAGCAGTTCTTC	CASSLWSSGVNEQFF
TRBV29-1	once	TRBD1	TRBJ2-7	TGCAGCGGGGGACAGAGCTCCTACGAGCAGTACTTC	CSGGQSSYEQYF
TRBV4-1	once	-	TRBJ2-3	TGCGCCAGCAGCCAAGATCGTATGGGGCTGGGCACAGATACGCAGTATTTT	CASSQDRMGLGTDTQYF
TRBV7-3	few	-	TRBJ2-3	TGTGCCAGCAGCCTTGACAGGCTCACAGATACGCAGTATTTT	CASSLDRLTDTQYF
TRBV2	-	-	TRBJ1-1	TGTGCCAGCAGTGTCTTTCTTCCCTCTGACGGGGGCACTGAAGCTTTCTTT	CASSVFLPSDGGTEAFF
TRBV10-3	-	-	TRBJ1-1	TGTGCCATCATGCAAGGGGGGGCAGGTGCGGCTGAAGCTTTCTTT	CAIMQGGAGAAEAFF
TRBV6-6	-	TRBD1	TRBJ1-6	TGTGCCAGCAGTTACGCGGGACAGGGGAAACCCCTCCACTTT	CASSYAGQGKPLHF
TRBV15	-	-	TRBJ1-5	TGTGCCACCAGCAGAGACCCACGCGGGACCAATCAGCCCCAGCATTTT	CATSRDPRGTNQPQHF
TRBV2	-	-	TRBJ2-7	TGTGCCAGCAGCCACAGGGCCACCTACGAGCAGTACTTC	CASSHRATYEQYF
TRBV7-2	-	TRBD1	TRBJ2-7	TGTGCCAGCAGCTTAGTCCCGGGACAGGGTGACTACGAGCAGTACTTC	CASSLVPGQGDYEQYF